The sequence of this TCR beta chain was determined in a study of OX40 agonist ivuxolimab in advanced cancers. Measured with immunoSEQ multiplex PCR; TCRdb has only the in-frame clones, and not every one. The sample carries 25,000 to 35,000 clones, 90% recorded once. Blood specimens came from baseline, cycle 4 day 1, and cycle 7 day 1. V trimming: 1 base; J trimming: 2 bases; junction bases outside the gene matches: 2. The germline gives CDR1 MGHRA, CDR2 YSYEKL. The CDR3 covers 14 residues. Points on this clone: Other DNA sequences within the sample encode an identical CDR3.

This sequence originates from an adult with an advanced solid tumor such as melanoma, head and neck, liver or kidney cancer. The gene calls are TRBV4-1 and TRBJ2-7; 7 positions match TRBD2. Source: CD4+ or CD8+ T cells sorted from blood, taken in a trial of the OX40 agonist ivuxolimab. CDR3 DNA: TGCGCCAGCAGCCAAGTTCGGGGGGCCTACGAGCAGTACTTC. Its protein product is CASSQVRGAYEQYF.